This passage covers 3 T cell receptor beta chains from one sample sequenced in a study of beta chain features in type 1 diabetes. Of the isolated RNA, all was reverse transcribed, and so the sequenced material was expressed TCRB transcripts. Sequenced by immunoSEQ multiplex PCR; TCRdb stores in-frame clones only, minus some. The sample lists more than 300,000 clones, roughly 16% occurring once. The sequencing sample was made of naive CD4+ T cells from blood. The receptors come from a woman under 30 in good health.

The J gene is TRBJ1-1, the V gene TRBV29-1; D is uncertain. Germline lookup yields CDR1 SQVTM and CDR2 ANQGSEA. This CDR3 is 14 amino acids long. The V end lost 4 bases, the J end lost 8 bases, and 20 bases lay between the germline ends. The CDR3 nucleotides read TGCAGCGTTGCTGGGCAGAGGGCGGAGACCGAAGCTTTCTTT. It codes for CSVAGQRAETEAFF.

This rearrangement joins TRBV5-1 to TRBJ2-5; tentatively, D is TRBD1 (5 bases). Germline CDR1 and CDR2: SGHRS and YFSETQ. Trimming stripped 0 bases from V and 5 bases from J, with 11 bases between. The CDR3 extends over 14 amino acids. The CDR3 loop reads CASSLVQGDETQYF. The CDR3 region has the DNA TGCGCCAGCAGCTTGGTTCAGGGTGACGAGACCCAGTACTTC.

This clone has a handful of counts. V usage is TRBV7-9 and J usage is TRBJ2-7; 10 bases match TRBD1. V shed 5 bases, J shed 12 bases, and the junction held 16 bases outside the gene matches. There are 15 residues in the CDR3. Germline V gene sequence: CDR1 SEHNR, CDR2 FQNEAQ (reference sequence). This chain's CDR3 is CASSPRDRGKEPMYF. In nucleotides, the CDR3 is TGTGCCAGCAGCCCCAGGGACAGGGGCAAGGAACCCATGTACTTC.